The clone carrying this TCR beta chain has more than one count but fewer than ten. These data belong to a study of blood T cells in healthy people across ages. A J-beta primer mix and a sample-barcoded 5' primer were used in a second PCR of about 7 to 12 cycles. TCRdb analysed the 5' RACE reads with MiXCR anew, one entry per CDR3 protein. The sample yields some 1.4 million distinct CDR3 sequences, around two fifths seen once. Germline V gene lookup returns CDR1 MDHEN and CDR2 SYDVKM. J was trimmed by 12 bases and V by 4 bases; bases with no gene match: 8. This CDR3 contains 12 residues. The V and J genes are TRBV28 and TRBJ2-5, with TRBD1 matching over 7 bases. The source is a young woman in good health. The sample was blood. The CDR3 nucleotides are TGTGCCAGCAGTTCCCGTACCGGGACAGAGTACTTC. Its translation: CASSSRTGTEYF.